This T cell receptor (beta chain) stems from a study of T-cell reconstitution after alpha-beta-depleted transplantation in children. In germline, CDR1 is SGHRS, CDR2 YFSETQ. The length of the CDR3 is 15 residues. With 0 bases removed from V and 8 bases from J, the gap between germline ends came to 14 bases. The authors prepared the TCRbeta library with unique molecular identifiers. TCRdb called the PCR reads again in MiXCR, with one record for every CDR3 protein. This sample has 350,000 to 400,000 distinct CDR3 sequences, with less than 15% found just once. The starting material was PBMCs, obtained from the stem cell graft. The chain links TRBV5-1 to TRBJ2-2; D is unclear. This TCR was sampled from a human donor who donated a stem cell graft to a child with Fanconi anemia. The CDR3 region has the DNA TGCGCCAGCAGCTTGGGCCCCGAGGCAAAGGGGGAGCTGTTTTTT. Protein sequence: CASSLGPEAKGELFF.